This T cell receptor beta chain was sequenced during a study of early stage breast cancer tumors. At the level of the study: About 70% of the 16 invasive tumors were ER+, PR+ and HER2-. Average read coverage per sample was approximately 9.1-fold.

Repertoires were generated with immunoSEQ multiplex PCR, while TCRdb's copy carries only in-frame clones and drops some. The sample includes about 58,000 clones, 60% to 85% of them seen just once. With 4 bases clipped from V and 4 bases from J, the junction kept 12 bases outside the gene matches. Germline CDR1 SGHKS, CDR2 YYEKEE (reference sequence). CDR3 length equals 16 residues. The sample taken for sequencing was blood. This chain connects TRBV5-5 to TRBJ2-7; 9 nucleotides line up with TRBD2. The source of this sequence is a person between 30 and 45 years old with breast cancer. CDR3: CASSGTSLSIEYEQYF. The CDR3 nucleotides read TGTGCCAGCAGCGGGACTAGCCTCTCGATCGAATACGAGCAGTACTTC.